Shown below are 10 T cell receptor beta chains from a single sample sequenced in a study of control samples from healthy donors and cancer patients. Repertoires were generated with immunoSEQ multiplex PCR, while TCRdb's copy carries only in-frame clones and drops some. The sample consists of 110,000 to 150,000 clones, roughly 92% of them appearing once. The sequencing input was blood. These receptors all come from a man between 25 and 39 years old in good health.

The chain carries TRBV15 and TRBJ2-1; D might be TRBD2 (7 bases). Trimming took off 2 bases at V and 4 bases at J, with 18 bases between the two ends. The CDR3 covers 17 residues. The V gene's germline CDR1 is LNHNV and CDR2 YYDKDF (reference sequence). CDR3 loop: CATSRPRGAGSYNEQFF. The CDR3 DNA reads TGTGCCACCAGCAGACCTCGGGGGGCGGGATCTTACAATGAGCAGTTCTTC.

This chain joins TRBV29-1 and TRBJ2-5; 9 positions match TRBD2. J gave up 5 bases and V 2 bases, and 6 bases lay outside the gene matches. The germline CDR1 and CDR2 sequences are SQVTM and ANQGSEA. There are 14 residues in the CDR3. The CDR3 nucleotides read TGCAGCGTTGAATCAGGACTAGCGATGGAGACCCAGTACTTC. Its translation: CSVESGLAMETQYF.

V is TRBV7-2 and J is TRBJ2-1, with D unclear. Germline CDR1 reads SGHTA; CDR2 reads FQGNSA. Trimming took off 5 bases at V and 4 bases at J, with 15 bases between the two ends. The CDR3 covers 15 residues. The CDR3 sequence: CASSPTQSGYNEQFF. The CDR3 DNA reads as TGTGCCAGCAGCCCGACTCAATCTGGGTACAATGAGCAGTTCTTC.

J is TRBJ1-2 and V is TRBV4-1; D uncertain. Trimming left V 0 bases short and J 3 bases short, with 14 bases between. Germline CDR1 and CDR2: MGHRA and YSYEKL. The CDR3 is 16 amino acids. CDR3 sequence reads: CASSQEGNRKYYGYTF. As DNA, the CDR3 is TGCGCCAGCAGCCAAGAGGGTAACAGAAAATACTATGGCTACACCTTC.

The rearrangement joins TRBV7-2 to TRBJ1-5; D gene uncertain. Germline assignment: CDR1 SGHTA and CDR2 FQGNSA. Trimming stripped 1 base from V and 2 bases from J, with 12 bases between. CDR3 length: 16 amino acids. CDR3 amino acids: CASSLVLGFGNQPQHF. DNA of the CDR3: TGTGCCAGCAGCTTAGTGTTGGGGTTCGGCAATCAGCCCCAGCATTTT.

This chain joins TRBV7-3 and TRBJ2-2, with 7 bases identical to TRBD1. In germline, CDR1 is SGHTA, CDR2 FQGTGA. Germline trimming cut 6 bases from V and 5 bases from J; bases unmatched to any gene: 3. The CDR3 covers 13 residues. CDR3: CASSTTGTGELFF. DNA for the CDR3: TGTGCCAGCAGTACGACAGGGACCGGGGAGCTGTTTTTT.

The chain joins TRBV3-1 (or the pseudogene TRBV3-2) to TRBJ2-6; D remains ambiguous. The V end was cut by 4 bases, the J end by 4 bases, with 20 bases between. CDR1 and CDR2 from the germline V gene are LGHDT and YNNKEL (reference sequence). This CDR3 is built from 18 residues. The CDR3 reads CASSPRTQIFSGANVLTF. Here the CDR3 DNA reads TGTGCCAGCAGCCCCCGGACCCAAATTTTCTCCGGGGCCAACGTCCTGACTTTC.

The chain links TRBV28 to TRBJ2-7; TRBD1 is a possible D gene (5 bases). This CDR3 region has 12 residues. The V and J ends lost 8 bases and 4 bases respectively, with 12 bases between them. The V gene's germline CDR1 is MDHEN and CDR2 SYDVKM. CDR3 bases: TGTGCCAGCTCCAGGGTTATGTACGAGCAGTACTTC. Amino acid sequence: CASSRVMYEQYF. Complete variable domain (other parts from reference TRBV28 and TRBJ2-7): DVKVTQSSRYLVKRTGEKVFLECVQDMDHENMFWYRQDPGLGLRLIYFSYDVKMKEKGDIPEGYSVSREKKERFSLILESASTNQTSMYLCASSRVMYEQYFGPGTRLTVT.

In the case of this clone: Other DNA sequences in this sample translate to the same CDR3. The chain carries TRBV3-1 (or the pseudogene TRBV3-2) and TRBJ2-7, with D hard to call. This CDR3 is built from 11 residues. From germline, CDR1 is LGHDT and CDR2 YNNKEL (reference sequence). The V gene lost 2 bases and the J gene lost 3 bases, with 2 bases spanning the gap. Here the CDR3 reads CASSQNYEQYF. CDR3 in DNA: TGTGCCAGCAGCCAAAACTACGAGCAGTACTTC.

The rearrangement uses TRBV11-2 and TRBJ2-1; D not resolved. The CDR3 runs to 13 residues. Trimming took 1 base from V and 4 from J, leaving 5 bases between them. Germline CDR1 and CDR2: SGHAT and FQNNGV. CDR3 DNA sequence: TGTGCCAGCAGCTTAGGTAAATACAATGAGCAGTTCTTC. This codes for CASSLGKYNEQFF.